This paragraph reports one T cell receptor (beta chain). These data are taken from a study of blood T cell repertoires in COVID-19. Study-level background: The analysed material was cDNA or gDNA that came from T cells, B-cell-depleted T cells, or PBMCs.

Sequenced by immunoSEQ multiplex PCR; TCRdb stores in-frame clones only, minus some. The data hold 25,000 to 35,000 clones, with 83% observed a single time. The CDR3 totals 17 residues. V shed 5 bases and J 6 bases; nucleotides not matched to a gene: 14. The germline V gene has CDR1 SGHNT and CDR2 YENEEA. The chain employs TRBV11-3 and TRBJ2-2; 8 bases align to TRBD2. The TCR comes from an older man with active COVID-19. Sequenced: peripheral blood. The CDR3 nucleotides read TGTGCCAGCAGCCGATCTAGCGGGTGGGCCCGCTCCGGGGAGCTGTTTTTT. Its translation is CASSRSSGWARSGELFF. The whole variable domain, filled in from reference TRBV11-3 and TRBJ2-2, reads EAGVVQSPRYKIIEKKQPVAFWCNPISGHNTLYWYLQNLGQGPELLIRYENEEAVDDSQLPKDRFSAERLKGVDSTLKIQPAELGDSAVYLCASSRSSGWARSGELFFGEGSRLTVL.